Below are 21 T cell receptor beta chains sequenced from a single sample in a study of blood T cell repertoires in COVID-19. Assay used: immunoSEQ multiplex PCR; TCRdb lists only in-frame clones, some missing. In the table there are under 300,000 clones, around 83% of which are singletons. Sample: PBMCs or T cells enriched from blood (not recorded which). Receptors were obtained from a woman between 50 and 59 years old who had been exposed to COVID-19.

This chain joins TRBV5-1 and TRBJ2-1; perhaps TRBD2 as D (6 bases). The CDR3 is 14 amino acids. V lost 0 bases, J lost 10 bases, and 14 bases lay in between. From germline, CDR1 is SGHRS and CDR2 YFSETQ. CDR3 region: CASSLARLGGEQFF. CDR3 in DNA: TGCGCCAGCAGCTTGGCGCGGCTGGGGGGAGAGCAGTTCTTC.

This clone was seen a single time. This chain connects TRBV18 to TRBJ2-5; TRBD2 matches 7 bases. V was clipped by 4 bases and J by 2 bases; unmatched bases: 1. Looked up from germline, CDR1 is KGHSH and CDR2 is LQKENI. This CDR3 is built from 13 residues. The CDR3 spells CASSLGGQETQYF. The CDR3 nucleotides read TGTGCCAGCTCACTGGGAGGGCAAGAGACCCAGTACTTC.

This clone was observed a handful of times. V and J are TRBV28 and TRBJ1-2, with 7 positions matching TRBD1. Germline V gene sequence: CDR1 MDHEN, CDR2 SYDVKM. The CDR3 is 17 residues long. The V gene end was trimmed by 2 bases and the J gene end by 0 bases; junction bases not matched to a gene: 9. The CDR3 region has the DNA TGTGCCAGCAGTTTACTAACAGGGGCAAGAGCTAACTATGGCTACACCTTC. This sequence encodes CASSLLTGARANYGYTF.

V gene TRBV29-1 combines with J gene TRBJ2-3, with a possible D match to TRBD2 (6 bases). The CDR3 has 18 residues. Germline V gene lookup returns CDR1 SQVTM and CDR2 ANQGSEA. V was clipped by 6 bases and J by 0 bases, with 25 bases between them. This CDR3 reads CSVLKDRRRGYSTDTQYF. CDR3 in DNA: TGCAGCGTCCTAAAAGACCGTCGCCGGGGGTATAGCACAGATACGCAGTATTTT.

V usage is TRBV9 and J usage is TRBJ1-4, with 7 bases aligning to TRBD1. This CDR3 contains 15 residues. Germline lookup yields CDR1 SGDLS and CDR2 YYNGEE. V was clipped by 0 bases and J by 7 bases; unmatched bases: 6. CDR3 in amino acids: CASSVGGQAGEKLFF. As DNA, the CDR3 is TGTGCCAGCAGCGTAGGTGGACAGGCAGGTGAAAAACTGTTTTTT.

V gene TRBV3-1 (or the pseudogene TRBV3-2) combines with J gene TRBJ2-5; 8 bases map to TRBD2. V dropped 1 base and J dropped 9; count of bases not matched to a gene: 10. Germline assignment: CDR1 LGHDT and CDR2 YNNKEL (reference sequence). This CDR3 is 15 amino acids long. The CDR3 DNA sequence: TGTGCCAGCAGCCAAGGGGTCCCGGCCGGGAGGGCCCAGTACTTC. This gives the protein CASSQGVPAGRAQYF.

The chain joins TRBV6-5 to TRBJ1-2; maybe TRBD1 (6 bases). Germline CDR1 and CDR2: MNHEY and SVGAGI. The CDR3 totals 15 residues. The V gene lost 5 bases and the J gene lost 3 bases, with 16 bases spanning the gap. The CDR3 spells CASSLSRGGHYGYTF. In DNA form, the CDR3 reads TGTGCCAGCAGTCTGAGCAGGGGTGGTCACTATGGCTACACCTTC.

The chain couples TRBV11-2 to TRBJ2-4; the D is unclear. The V end lost 3 bases, the J end lost 2 bases, and 5 bases lay between the germline ends. CDR1 is SGHAT and CDR2 is FQNNGV in the germline V gene. The CDR3 spans 13 residues. The CDR3 nucleotides read TGTGCCAGCAGCTTGGCCCCCAAAAACATTCAGTACTTC. The encoded protein is CASSLAPKNIQYF.

The chain uses TRBV5-1 and TRBJ1-4; the D gene is possibly TRBD1 (6 bases). The CDR3 extends over 15 amino acids. Deletions cut 3 bases from V and 1 base from J, with 10 bases between. Germline V lookup: CDR1 SGHRS, CDR2 YFSETQ. The CDR3 sequence is CASSSQGLTNEKLFF. CDR3 nucleotide sequence: TGCGCCAGCAGCTCGCAGGGGTTAACTAATGAAAAACTGTTTTTT.

The chain carries TRBV11-3 and TRBJ2-3, with 9 bases identical to TRBD1. This CDR3 comprises 16 residues. Germline lookup yields CDR1 SGHNT and CDR2 YENEEA. V lost 5 bases, J lost 4 bases, and 10 bases stayed unmatched. DNA for the CDR3: TGTGCCAGCAGCCTCTTCCGGGACAGGGTTCCAGATACGCAGTATTTT. This translates into CASSLFRDRVPDTQYF.

The rearrangement links TRBV30 to TRBJ2-6; 9 bases line up with TRBD1. V lost 1 base, J lost 0 bases, and 4 bases stayed unmatched. Germline V lookup: CDR1 GTSNPN, CDR2 SVGIG (reference sequence). The CDR3 consists of 17 residues. In nucleotides, the CDR3 is TGTGCCTGGAGTGCCGGGACAGGGACCTCTGGGGCCAACGTCCTGACTTTC. This translates into CAWSAGTGTSGANVLTF.

The chain couples TRBV6-1 to TRBJ1-5, with no clear D. This CDR3 is built from 14 residues. The V gene's germline CDR1 is MNHNS and CDR2 SASEGT. Trimming removed 0 bases from V and 4 bases from J, with 7 bases in between. The CDR3 DNA sequence: TGTGCCAGCAGTGAAGCTTTCCGTAATCAGCCCCAGCATTTT. It yields the protein CASSEAFRNQPQHF.

V gene TRBV12-5 combines with J gene TRBJ2-3; D may be TRBD2 (6 bases). Germline CDR1 LGHNT, CDR2 FRNRAP. Trimming took off 7 bases at V and 0 bases at J, with 14 bases between the two ends. This CDR3 comprises 15 residues. The CDR3 sequence is CASVLQGTSTDTQYF. The DNA for the CDR3 is TGTGCTAGTGTCCTCCAAGGGACTAGCACAGATACGCAGTATTTT.

V and J are TRBV7-2 and TRBJ2-7; the match to TRBD2 covers 9 bases. In germline, CDR1 is SGHTA, CDR2 FQGNSA. The CDR3 covers 13 residues. Losses at the gene ends were 3 bases for V and 4 bases for J; bases not matched to a gene: 1. CDR3 sequence: CASSLRGGYEQYF. The CDR3 coding sequence is TGTGCCAGCAGCTTGCGGGGGGGGTACGAGCAGTACTTC.

The chain carries TRBV5-1 and TRBJ2-5; 12 bases agree with TRBD2. The CDR3 runs 15 residues. Germline values: CDR1 SGHRS, CDR2 YFSETQ. V was clipped by 10 bases and J by 4 bases; unmatched bases: 11. This CDR3 is CAATTSGGIGETQYF. CDR3 sequence (DNA): TGCGCCGCCACGACTAGCGGGGGTATAGGAGAGACCCAGTACTTC. The variable domain in full, completed from reference TRBV5-1 and TRBJ2-5, reads KAGVTQTPRYLIKTRGQQVTLSCSPISGHRSVSWYQQTPGQGLQFLFEYFSETQRNKGNFPGRFSGRQFSNSRSEMNVSTLELGDSALYLCAATTSGGIGETQYFGPGTRLLVL.

The V call is TRBV5-1, the J call TRBJ1-1, with 8 positions matching TRBD1. The CDR3 loop spans 16 amino acids. Germline V lookup: CDR1 SGHRS, CDR2 YFSETQ. Germline trimming cut 4 bases from V and 1 base from J; bases unmatched to any gene: 9. CDR3 protein: CASSPGQGARNTEAFF. CDR3 sequence (DNA): TGCGCCAGCAGCCCCGGCCAGGGGGCGCGGAACACTGAAGCTTTCTTT.

This sequence joins TRBV20-1 and TRBJ2-6; D gene ambiguous. CDR3 length equals 16 residues. Germline V gene data show CDR1 as DFQATT and CDR2 as SNEGSKA (reference sequence). The ends were cut back, 3 bases at V and 0 bases at J, with 12 bases in the middle. The CDR3 spells CSASFGGSSGANVLTF. The CDR3 nucleotides are TGCAGTGCTAGTTTCGGCGGCAGCTCTGGGGCCAACGTCCTGACTTTC.

CDR3 residues: CASRPGLGTGELFF. CDR3 nucleotides: TGTGCCAGCAGGCCGGGACTTGGGACCGGGGAGCTGTTTTTT. This chain joins TRBV6-4 and TRBJ2-2, with D possibly TRBD2 on 6 matching bases. Germline V gives CDR1 MRHNA, CDR2 SNTAGT. V lost 6 bases, J lost 5 bases, and 13 bases lay in between. The CDR3 length is 14 residues.

V usage is TRBV19 and J usage is TRBJ1-2; D remains unclear. Germline V gene data show CDR1 as LNHDA and CDR2 as SQIVND (reference sequence). The CDR3 spans 12 residues. V gave up 6 bases and J gave up 7 bases, with 12 bases separating them. CDR3 sequence: CASRAVPGGYTF. The CDR3 nucleotides are TGTGCCAGTAGGGCAGTGCCGGGTGGCTACACCTTC. Full variable domain (missing parts from reference TRBV19 and TRBJ1-2): DGGITQSPKYLFRKEGQNVTLSCEQNLNHDAMYWYRQDPGQGLRLIYYSQIVNDFQKGDIAEGYSVSREKKESFPLTVTSAQKNPTAFYLCASRAVPGGYTFGSGTRLTVV.

This rearrangement joins TRBV5-6 to TRBJ1-5; possibly TRBD1 for D (5 bases). The CDR3 is 16 amino acids. The germline V gene encodes CDR1 SGHDT and CDR2 YYEEEE. Trimming removed 1 base from V and 0 bases from J, with 11 bases in between. The CDR3 DNA follows: TGTGCCAGCAGCTTGTCCCCGACAGCTAGCAATCAGCCCCAGCATTTT. Translated: CASSLSPTASNQPQHF. Full variable domain (rest looked up from reference TRBV5-6 and TRBJ1-5): DAGVTQSPTHLIKTRGQQVTLRCSPKSGHDTVSWYQQALGQGPQFIFQYYEEEERQRGNFPDRFSGHQFPNYSSELNVNALLLGDSALYLCASSLSPTASNQPQHFGDGTRLSIL.

A remark on this clone: A clone one base away is much larger, so this may be a read error. Additional DNA sequences in this sample encode the identical CDR3. V gene TRBV7-9 combines with J gene TRBJ2-7, with D possibly matching TRBD1 (5 bases). Germline CDR1 reads SEHNR; CDR2 reads FQNEAQ (reference sequence). CDR3 size: 12 residues. V lost 1 base, J lost 6 bases, and 7 bases lay in between. The CDR3 loop is CASSLGGAEQYF. For the CDR3, the DNA is TGTGCCAGCAGCTTAGGGGGCGCCGAGCAGTACTTC. The whole variable domain, remainder taken from reference TRBV7-9 and TRBJ2-7, is DTGVSQNPRHKITKRGQNVTFRCDPISEHNRLYWYRQTLGQGPEFLTYFQNEAQLEKSRLLSDRFSAERPKGSFSTLEIQRTEQGDSAMYLCASSLGGAEQYFGPGTRLTVT.